This TCR beta chain is from a study of cytomegalovirus exposure and HLA in healthy donors. Study conclusions and caveats: Associated with HLA alleles at 0.05 false discovery rate in a later analysis were fewer than 20,000 TCR beta sequences.

The PCR ran on 60 Vbeta and 13 Jbeta primers. Per the study methods: There were about 80 million unique TCR beta chains by a later count, and 10 million to 12 million of them were shared. Some clones are missing from TCRdb's copy, which holds only in-frame ones; the method was immunoSEQ multiplex PCR. The DNA gave D and trimming, while V, J and clone size come from that table. The sample has 150,000 or so clones, roughly 82% seen once; the top ten hold roughly 3.4%. As to this clone: Its target is not known.

Germline V CDR1 and CDR2: MNHEY, SMNVEV (reference sequence). J lost 6 bases, V lost 4 bases, and 5 bases had no gene match. CDR3 length: 15 amino acids. This sequence joins TRBV27 and TRBJ2-7; 14 positions match TRBD2. This sequence originates from a man aged 18 to 30 in good health and CMV-seropositive. Sequenced sample: PBMCs. CDR3 residues: CASSSGTSGSGEQYF. For the CDR3, the DNA is TGTGCCAGCAGTTCCGGGACTAGCGGGAGCGGCGAGCAGTACTTC.